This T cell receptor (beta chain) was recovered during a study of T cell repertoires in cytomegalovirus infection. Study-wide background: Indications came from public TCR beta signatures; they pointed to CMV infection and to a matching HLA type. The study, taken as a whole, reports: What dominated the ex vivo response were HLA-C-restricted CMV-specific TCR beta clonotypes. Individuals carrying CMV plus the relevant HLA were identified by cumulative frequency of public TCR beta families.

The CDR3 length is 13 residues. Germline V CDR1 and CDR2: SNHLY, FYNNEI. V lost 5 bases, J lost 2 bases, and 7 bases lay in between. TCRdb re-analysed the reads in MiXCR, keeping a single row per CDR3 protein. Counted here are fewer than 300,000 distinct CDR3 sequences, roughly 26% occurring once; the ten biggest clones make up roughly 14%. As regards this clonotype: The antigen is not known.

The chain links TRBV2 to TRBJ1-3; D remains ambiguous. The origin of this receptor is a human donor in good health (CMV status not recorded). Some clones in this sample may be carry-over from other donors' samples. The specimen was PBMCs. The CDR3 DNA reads TGTGCCAGCAGTTACCGGCCTGGAAACACCATATATTTT. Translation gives CASSYRPGNTIYF.